This TCR beta chain is from a study of blood T cell repertoires in COVID-19. Study in general: The United States, Italy and Spain supplied acute and convalescent COVID-19 samples. T cells, B-cell-depleted T cells, or PBMCs provided the cDNA or gDNA that served as material.

Germline V gene sequence: CDR1 MNHEY, CDR2 SVGAGI. V was clipped by 2 bases and J by 1 base, with 11 bases between them. The CDR3 runs to 15 residues. Per the original data handling: Reference gene primer amplification gave nucleated cell count estimates. Clones were sequenced by immunoSEQ multiplex PCR, and TCRdb holds only the in-frame ones, with some missing. V, J and clone size were drawn from that table, and D and trimming were deduced from the DNA. The repertoire holds about 270,000 clones, with 70% to 90% as singletons. The rearrangement joins TRBV6-5 to TRBJ1-1; TRBD1 might be the D (6 bases). Specimen: peripheral blood. The sequence was obtained from a woman in her 70s with acute or convalescent COVID-19. The CDR3: CASSYAGTRNTEAFF. In DNA form, the CDR3 reads TGTGCCAGCAGTTACGCCGGGACAAGGAACACTGAAGCTTTCTTT.